A single sample gave rise to the 27 T cell receptor beta chains below, sequenced in a study of cytomegalovirus exposure and HLA in healthy donors. The PCR used 60 Vbeta and 13 Jbeta primers. The assay was immunoSEQ multiplex PCR, and TCRdb's table has in-frame clones only and misses some. The sample holds approximately 120,000 clones, about 80% seen once. Sequencing input: PBMCs. The receptors originated from a man between 25 and 39 years old in good health and CMV-seropositive.

The gene calls are TRBV9 and TRBJ2-1; 8 bases match TRBD2. V shed 3 bases, J shed 5 bases, and the junction held 4 bases outside the gene matches. CDR3 length: 14 amino acids. Germline CDR1 and CDR2: SGDLS and YYNGEE. CDR3: CASSGGTSNNEQFF. Here the CDR3 DNA reads TGTGCCAGCAGCGGCGGGACTAGTAACAATGAGCAGTTCTTC.

J is TRBJ1-4 and V is TRBV6-1; D not resolved. Germline lookup yields CDR1 MNHNS and CDR2 SASEGT. This CDR3 comprises 15 residues. Trimming left V 4 bases short and J 0 bases short, with 9 bases between. The CDR3: CASSGLRTTNEKLFF. CDR3 bases: TGTGCCAGCAGTGGCCTGAGAACAACTAATGAAAAACTGTTTTTT.

V is TRBV6-1 and J is TRBJ2-1, with D possibly TRBD1 on 5 matching bases. CDR1 and CDR2 (germline): MNHNS, SASEGT. This CDR3 region has 13 residues. V was shortened by 4 bases and J by 6 bases, with 10 bases between the two germline ends. CDR3 nucleotides: TGTGCCAGCAGTGCCCAGGGTTTCAATGAGCAGTTCTTC. It is translated as CASSAQGFNEQFF.

The rearrangement joins TRBV7-8 to TRBJ2-1; 7 bases align to TRBD2. Trimming cost V 1 base and J 7 bases; bases outside gene matches: 7. CDR3 length: 15 residues. Germline CDR1 and CDR2: SGHVS and FQNEAQ. DNA for the CDR3: TGTGCCAGCAGCTTAGATGGGGGGGATCGGAATGAGCAGTTCTTC. It is translated as CASSLDGGDRNEQFF.

A single count supports this clone. The V gene is TRBV7-9, the J gene TRBJ1-4; weak D call: TRBD1 (6 bases). Trimming took 4 bases from V and 8 from J, leaving 11 bases between them. The CDR3 is 13 residues long. The germline V gene encodes CDR1 SEHNR and CDR2 FQNEAQ (reference sequence). CDR3 nucleotides: TGTGCCAGCAGCTCCCCCCAGGGGGAAAAACTGTTTTTT. Translated, it gives CASSSPQGEKLFF.

The V gene is TRBV19, the J gene TRBJ2-1; 7 bases match TRBD1. The CDR3 spans 16 residues. V was pared by 2 bases and J by 2 bases, with 6 bases of the junction left unmatched. Germline CDR1 LNHDA, CDR2 SQIVND (reference sequence). CDR3: CASSISWQGAYNEQFF. CDR3 DNA: TGTGCCAGTAGTATATCTTGGCAGGGGGCCTACAATGAGCAGTTCTTC.

The table lists this clone with a few counts. This chain joins TRBV5-1 and TRBJ1-1, with TRBD1 matching over 8 bases. The V gene's germline CDR1 is SGHRS and CDR2 YFSETQ. The CDR3 is made up of 14 amino acids. V lost 1 base, J lost 3 bases, and 2 bases stayed unmatched. CDR3 protein: CASSLQGADTEAFF. The CDR3 DNA reads TGCGCCAGCAGCTTGCAGGGGGCGGACACTGAAGCTTTCTTT.

The gene calls are TRBV5-5 and TRBJ2-7; D gene uncertain. V was trimmed by 0 bases and J by 0 bases, leaving 7 bases between them. CDR3 size: 14 residues. The V gene's germline CDR1 is SGHKS and CDR2 YYEKEE (reference sequence). CDR3 coding DNA: TGTGCCAGCAGCTTGGTCTCCCTCTCCTACGAGCAGTACTTC. It yields the protein CASSLVSLSYEQYF.

This clone was detected once. This sequence joins TRBV11-3 and TRBJ2-5, with 16 bases lining up with TRBD2. The ends lost 5 bases at V and 2 bases at J; junction bases unmatched: 2. The CDR3 covers 16 residues. Germline lookup yields CDR1 SGHNT and CDR2 YENEEA. The DNA for the CDR3 is TGTGCCAGCAGCCCGGGACTAGCGGGGGGGCAAGAGACCCAGTACTTC. Amino acids: CASSPGLAGGQETQYF.

J is TRBJ2-7 and V is TRBV28; D is perhaps TRBD1 (7 bases). The V end was cut by 7 bases, the J end by 1 base, with 14 bases between. This CDR3 has 14 residues. The germline gives CDR1 MDHEN, CDR2 SYDVKM. The CDR3: CASNPTGRSYEQYF. The CDR3 region has the DNA TGTGCCAGCAACCCGACAGGGAGGTCCTACGAGCAGTACTTC.

The chain uses TRBV5-1 and TRBJ2-2; TRBD1 might be the D (5 bases). Trimming took off 2 bases at V and 6 bases at J, with 11 bases between the two ends. Looked up from germline, CDR1 is SGHRS and CDR2 is YFSETQ. This CDR3 has 14 amino acids. In nucleotides, the CDR3 is TGCGCCAGCAGCTTCTTGCAGGGTGCCGGGGAGCTGTTTTTT. Its translation is CASSFLQGAGELFF.

The chain is built from TRBV27 and TRBJ2-3, with 16 nucleotides matching TRBD2. The V segment lost 4 bases and the J segment 4 bases; nucleotides outside the gene matches: 5. The CDR3 contains 17 residues. Germline CDR1 MNHEY, CDR2 SMNVEV (reference sequence). The CDR3 bases are TGTGCCAGCAGTTCCGGGACTAGCGGGGGGGCGGCAGATACGCAGTATTTT. Translated: CASSSGTSGGAADTQYF.

This chain links TRBV21-1 with TRBJ2-3; the D segment call TRBD1 is taken from the table without a DNA check. TRBV21-1 is labeled a pseudogene. CDR3 size: 20 residues. The CDR3 nucleotides read TGTGCCAGCAGCCTGTCGGAGGGGGGGGTCCCGGGGACAGGGAGGGGCACGCAGTATTTT. Translating gives CASSLSEGGVPGTGRGTQYF.

V and J are TRBV7-9 and TRBJ2-1, with 15 bases identical to TRBD2. Looked up from germline, CDR1 is SEHNR and CDR2 is FQNEAQ (reference sequence). The J segment lost 7 bases and the V segment lost 6 bases, leaving 13 bases of the junction unmatched. This CDR3 comprises 18 residues. The CDR3 DNA sequence: TGTGCCAGCAGGGGGACTAGCGGGGGGACGATGTTGGGGAATGAGCAGTTCTTC. Translation gives CASRGTSGGTMLGNEQFF.

The chain joins TRBV5-1 to TRBJ2-1; 14 bases agree with TRBD2. This CDR3 is built from 18 residues. V lost 2 bases, J lost 3 bases, and 7 bases stayed unmatched. Germline V gene data show CDR1 as SGHRS and CDR2 as YFSETQ. CDR3 region: CASSLPGLAGDLYNEQFF. CDR3 nucleotides: TGCGCCAGCAGCTTACCGGGACTAGCGGGGGACCTCTACAATGAGCAGTTCTTC.

This chain joins TRBV2 and TRBJ2-1, with a tentative D call TRBD1 (6 bases). The CDR3 covers 14 residues. The V and J ends lost 9 bases and 3 bases respectively, with 15 bases between them. The germline V gene has CDR1 SNHLY and CDR2 FYNNEI. CDR3 loop: CARRRDINYNEQFF. The CDR3 DNA is TGTGCCAGGAGACGGGACATAAACTACAATGAGCAGTTCTTC.

The chain uses TRBV29-1 and TRBJ2-3; the D gene is possibly TRBD2 (5 bases). This CDR3 has 13 residues. From germline, CDR1 is SQVTM and CDR2 ANQGSEA. The V gene lost 5 bases and the J gene lost 4 bases, with 13 bases spanning the gap. The CDR3 nucleotides are TGCAGCGTTCAGGAGGTTGGAGCAGATACGCAGTATTTT. Amino acids: CSVQEVGADTQYF.

The chain employs TRBV5-1 and TRBJ2-5; 8 nucleotides match TRBD1. J gave up 3 bases and V 5 bases, and 6 bases lay outside the gene matches. Germline CDR1 and CDR2: SGHRS and YFSETQ. The CDR3 loop spans 14 amino acids. DNA for the CDR3: TGCGCCAGCAGACATGGACAGGGCGAAGAGACCCAGTACTTC. Translated: CASRHGQGEETQYF.

The J gene is TRBJ1-2, the V gene TRBV9, with 7 bases identical to TRBD1. V shed 2 bases and J 4 bases; nucleotides not matched to a gene: 8. Germline lookup yields CDR1 SGDLS and CDR2 YYNGEE. The CDR3 is 15 residues long. In DNA form, the CDR3 reads TGTGCCAGCAGCGTGACAGGGTCCCTTGGCTATGGCTACACCTTC. This encodes CASSVTGSLGYGYTF.

This clone has only one observation. This rearrangement joins TRBV2 to TRBJ2-5, with 11 bases matching TRBD2. Germline trimming cut 4 bases from V and 5 bases from J; bases unmatched to any gene: 3. Germline V gives CDR1 SNHLY, CDR2 FYNNEI. This CDR3 has 14 amino acids. CDR3 DNA sequence: TGTGCCAGCAGTGTTAGCGGGGGGGTGGAGACCCAGTACTTC. Residues: CASSVSGGVETQYF.

The chain has TRBV7-3 and TRBJ2-2, with 10 bases lining up with TRBD1. Trimming took 5 bases from V and 6 from J; bases not matched to a gene: 12. The germline gives CDR1 SGHTA, CDR2 FQGTGA. The length of the CDR3 is 17 residues. This CDR3 is CASSPRDRGPQAGELFF. DNA for the CDR3: TGTGCCAGCAGCCCGCGTGACAGGGGGCCTCAGGCCGGGGAGCTGTTTTTT.

This chain connects TRBV7-9 to TRBJ2-3, with a weak D call TRBD1 (6 bases). The germline CDR1 and CDR2 sequences are SEHNR and FQNEAQ (reference sequence). V lost 5 bases and J lost 3, with 15 bases in between. The CDR3 loop spans 15 amino acids. The CDR3 loop is CASSMGQAMTDTQYF. CDR3 nucleotides: TGTGCCAGCAGCATGGGACAAGCGATGACAGATACGCAGTATTTT.

The chain joins TRBV5-1 to TRBJ2-3, with a weak D call TRBD1 (5 bases). Trimming took 0 bases from V and 4 from J, leaving 12 bases between them. In germline, CDR1 is SGHRS, CDR2 YFSETQ. This CDR3 is built from 15 residues. This chain's CDR3 is CASSLGRASADTQYF. CDR3 bases: TGCGCCAGCAGCTTGGGCAGGGCGAGTGCAGATACGCAGTATTTT.

This clone has just a few counts. The chain carries TRBV6-1 and TRBJ2-5; 8 positions match TRBD1. There are 15 residues in the CDR3. The germline gives CDR1 MNHNS, CDR2 SASEGT. The V gene end was trimmed by 0 bases and the J gene end by 2 bases; junction bases not matched to a gene: 2. In nucleotides, the CDR3 is TGTGCCAGCAGTGAAGCGGGGACAGGTCAAGAGACCCAGTACTTC. Translating gives CASSEAGTGQETQYF.

V is TRBV2 and J is TRBJ1-6, with TRBD1 matching 10 bases. The CDR3 runs to 15 residues. The germline V gene encodes CDR1 SNHLY and CDR2 FYNNEI. The junction had 8 bases not matched to a gene; V was cut back by 9 bases and J by 6 bases. DNA of the CDR3: TGTGCCAGTCGACCCGGGACAGGGGCTAATTCACCCCTCCACTTT. It yields the protein CASRPGTGANSPLHF.

The genes are TRBV19 and TRBJ1-2; D may be TRBD1 (5 bases). The CDR3 consists of 17 residues. V was shortened by 3 bases and J by 5 bases, with 22 bases between the two germline ends. The germline gives CDR1 LNHDA, CDR2 SQIVND (reference sequence). CDR3 sequence: CASSMFRTSTGGYGYTF. The CDR3 DNA reads as TGTGCCAGTAGTATGTTTCGGACATCCACCGGGGGGTATGGCTACACCTTC.

The chain recombines TRBV4-1 with TRBJ2-7, with D maybe TRBD1 (6 bases). The CDR3 contains 14 residues. The germline CDR1 and CDR2 sequences are MGHRA and YSYEKL. Trimming stripped 4 bases from V and 6 bases from J, with 16 bases between. This CDR3 is CASSPGLAGVEQYF. The CDR3 DNA is TGCGCCAGCAGCCCCGGGCTAGCAGGGGTCGAGCAGTACTTC.